This T cell receptor beta chain was found in a study of cytomegalovirus exposure and HLA in healthy donors. 60 Vbeta and 13 Jbeta primers were used in PCR. Profiling relied on immunoSEQ multiplex PCR, and the TCRdb table lists in-frame clones only, not all of them. The data contain 100,000 to 120,000 clones, about 12% of them singletons. Whole-study results and caveats: Rare sequences made up most TCRs, while some public TCRs were found in many donors. A link between a missense DCLRE1C variant and TCR beta V- and J-gene trimming emerged from a later analysis. An assumption of roughly uniform sequencing depth across donors underlay the presence/absence analyses. It has been reported that TCR beta sequences accurately predicted the HLA-A and HLA-B alleles of most subjects.

On this clone itself: No antigen is known for it.

The receptor was isolated from a man in his forties in good health and CMV-seropositive. The sample consisted of PBMCs.

This chain's CDR3 is CASSLAGGPTETQYF. The CDR3 nucleotides read TGTGCCAGCAGTCTAGCGGGAGGCCCCACCGAGACCCAGTACTTC. The chain joins TRBV2 to TRBJ2-5; 11 bases are shared with TRBD2. CDR1 SNHLY and CDR2 FYNNEI come from the germline V gene. The trim removed 5 bases at V and 5 bases at J, leaving 7 bases unmatched. The length of the CDR3 is 15 residues.